Below, one T cell receptor (beta chain) is given with its context. This clonotype was seen a few times. Its antigen has not been determined. No much larger clone exists at a distance of one base, and base qualities are not known. All donors were healthy Caucasians. The twin cohort consisted of three pairs of female monozygotic twins, all aged about 18 to 29 years. RNA for TCR libraries was isolated from peripheral blood mononuclear cells. The data were taken from a study of identical twins (dated by TCRdb to about 2016). Background for the entire study: To test whether fetal clonotypes persist, this study deep-sequenced TCR alpha and beta repertoires from monozygotic twins, from unrelated adults of various ages, and from cord blood. Replicate twin experiments were performed at different times using different library preparation protocols to rule out contamination.

From its cysteine to its phenylalanine, the CDR3 spans 15 amino acids. Only the CDR3 DNA is retained, 45 bases long and in frame from the first base. Sequences SGHRS (CDR1) and YFSETQ (CDR2) are obtained from the germline V gene. For this chain, trimming is 2 bases at the V end and 2 bases at the J end, and the number of junction bases without a gene match is 3. General findings and caveats noted by the study authors: In monozygotic twins, out-of-frame TCR alpha sharing was systematically underestimated by recombination models, although the models agreed with sharing between unrelated individuals. A weaker excess of twin sharing was found in beta out-of-frame sequences because the signal-to-noise ratio was lowered by fewer shared sequences. Zero-insertion analyses could be partly confounded by invariant T cells such as MAIT and iNKT, though diverse VJ usage argued against such confounding for most clonotypes. Because the same donors could not be followed over many years, conclusions were based on cross-sectional statistical analysis. Compared with coincidental sharing between unrelated individuals, out-of-frame TCR alpha sequences shared between twins showed an excess of sequences with low generation probability. Fewer insertions were carried by abundant cord blood beta clonotypes; a weaker similar trend was observed in young adult naive repertoires, while no such trend was observed in memory repertoires.

The method was 5' RACE. These reads were obtained on an Illumina HiSeq 2000. Template switching introduced a universal primer binding site; the final cDNA contained a unique molecular identifier, enabling accurate counting of TCR cDNA molecules. Specific primers in the conserved constant-segment region were used to synthesize first-strand cDNA for TCR alpha and beta chains. To control for contamination, each cDNA library was double barcoded with a SMART-Mk sample barcode plus Illumina barcodes. TruSeq adapter sequences along with Illumina sample barcodes were introduced in two successive PCR steps. The Illumina HiSeq platform was used with custom primers to sequence TCR alpha and beta cDNA libraries. For the original study's pipeline: Raw reads were processed with MiGEC to extract unique molecular identifiers, and MiXCR was used to determine CDR3 positions. For each individual, recombination models were inferred using an EM algorithm with the repgenHMM and IGoR tools. Shared clonotypes were analyzed with the tcR package in R, and sharing was normalized by the product of cloneset sizes. To study raw recombination without the effects of thymic and clonal selection, out-of-frame nonproductive sequences were analyzed. TCRdb took the public reads, trimmed them with fastp at Q25, ran MiXCR for clone calling and kept in-frame beta chains. Records with the same CDR3 protein are collapsed into one entry carrying the most frequent genes and DNA. It is TCRdb's table, rather than the study itself, that gives the V and J calls and clone size. This sample is represented by 570,000 or so distinct CDR3 sequences; 7.5% to 10% of them were singletons. The ten largest clones add up to roughly 3.2% of the sample.

The data also belong to a second study, concerning yellow fever vaccine responses in identical twins. The second study's authors report: The T cell response to vaccination in identical twins was reported by the authors to appear partly convergent and partly personalized. Focusing on identical twins, the study followed the T cell clones that responded to the vaccine, and did so with precision.

The sequence is built from TRBV5-1 and TRBJ2-3, and 9 junction bases match TRBD1. The source is a woman aged 18 to 35 in good health. Sequenced: PBMCs. The nucleotide sequence is TGCGCCAGCAGCTTACGACAGGGGGACACAGATACGCAGTATTTT. It is translated as CASSLRQGDTDTQYF.